These 6 T cell receptor beta chains were sequenced from one sample in a study of blood T cells in healthy people across ages (dated by TCRdb to between 2014 and 2017). Receptors were amplified or captured by 5' RACE. Sequencer: Illumina HiSeq 2500. A second PCR of roughly 6 to 11 cycles was performed with a sample-barcoded 5' primer and a J-beta primer mix. TCRdb cleaned the public reads at Q25 with fastp, built clones with MiXCR and kept in-frame beta chains. Here each entry gathers all rows of one CDR3 protein and keeps the most common genes and DNA. Recorded for this sample are just over 800,000 distinct CDR3 sequences; approximately 65% of them occurred a single time. The biggest ten clones account for 25% to 30% of the sample. The sequencing sample was made of blood. Receptor source: a young man in good health.

The chain uses TRBV12-3 or TRBV12-4 and TRBJ2-1, with 9 bases matching TRBD1. V lost 6 bases and J lost 3; bases outside the gene matches: 6. This CDR3 contains 15 residues. The CDR3 reads CASRPQGASYNEQFF. CDR3 DNA: TGTGCCAGCAGACCACAGGGGGCAAGCTACAATGAGCAGTTCTTC.

J is TRBJ2-3 and V is TRBV6-4; 7 bases align to TRBD2. The CDR3 extends over 16 amino acids. The germline CDR1 and CDR2 sequences are MRHNA and SNTAGT. Trimming at V came to 3 bases and at J to 1 base, leaving 7 bases not matched to a gene. DNA of the CDR3: TGTGCCAGCAGTGATACGAGCGGGGACGGCACAGATACGCAGTATTTT. The encoded protein is CASSDTSGDGTDTQYF.

This sequence joins TRBV20-1 and TRBJ2-1; 8 positions match TRBD1. V lost 2 bases, J lost 7 bases, and 10 bases stayed unmatched. The CDR3 contains 15 residues. CDR1 DFQATT and CDR2 SNEGSKA come from the germline V gene (reference sequence). The CDR3 nucleotides read TGCAGTGCTAGAAAGGCGCAGGGGGCGCGGAATGAGCAGTTCTTC. This sequence encodes CSARKAQGARNEQFF.

This rearrangement joins TRBV9 to TRBJ2-3; D remains ambiguous. Germline CDR1 and CDR2: SGDLS and YYNGEE. CDR3 length: 15 residues. V was trimmed by 0 bases and J by 4 bases, leaving 12 bases between them. CDR3 sequence: CASSVDPLVADTQYF. The CDR3 bases are TGTGCCAGCAGCGTAGACCCTCTAGTTGCAGATACGCAGTATTTT.

The V and J genes are TRBV2 and TRBJ2-3; no reliable D call. V lost 1 base, J lost 9 bases, and 11 bases lay in between. The CDR3 covers 13 residues. Germline CDR1 is SNHLY and CDR2 is FYNNEI. The CDR3 region has the DNA TGTGCCAGCAGTGAAGATCCGGTCTTCACGCAGTATTTT. Translated: CASSEDPVFTQYF.

This clonotype was seen many times. V is TRBV7-8 and J is TRBJ1-5, with D uncertain. This CDR3 spans 14 amino acids. V lost 4 bases and J lost 1, with 8 bases in between. Germline loops: CDR1 SGHVS, CDR2 FQNEAQ. This CDR3 reads CASSSIGSNQPQHF. CDR3 sequence (DNA): TGTGCCAGCAGCTCGATAGGGAGCAATCAGCCCCAGCATTTT.